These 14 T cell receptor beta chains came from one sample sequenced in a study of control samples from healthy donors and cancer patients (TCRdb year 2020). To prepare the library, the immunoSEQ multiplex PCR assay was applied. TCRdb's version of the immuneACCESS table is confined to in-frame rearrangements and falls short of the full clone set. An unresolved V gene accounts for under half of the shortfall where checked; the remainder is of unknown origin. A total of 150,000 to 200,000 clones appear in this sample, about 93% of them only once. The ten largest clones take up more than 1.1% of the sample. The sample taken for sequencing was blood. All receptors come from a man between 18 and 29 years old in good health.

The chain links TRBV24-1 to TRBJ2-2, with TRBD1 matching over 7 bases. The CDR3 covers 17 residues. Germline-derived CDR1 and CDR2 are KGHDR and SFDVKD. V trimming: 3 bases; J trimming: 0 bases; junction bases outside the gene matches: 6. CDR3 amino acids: CATSDTRQGSNTGELFF. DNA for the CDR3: TGTGCCACCAGTGATACAAGACAGGGATCGAACACCGGGGAGCTGTTTTTT.

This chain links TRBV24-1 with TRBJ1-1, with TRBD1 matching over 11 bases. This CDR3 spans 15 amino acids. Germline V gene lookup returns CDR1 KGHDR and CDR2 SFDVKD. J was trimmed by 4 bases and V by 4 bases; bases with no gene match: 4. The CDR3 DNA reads TGTGCCACCAGTGAGTCCGGGACAGGGGGCACTGAAGCTTTCTTT. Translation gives CATSESGTGGTEAFF.

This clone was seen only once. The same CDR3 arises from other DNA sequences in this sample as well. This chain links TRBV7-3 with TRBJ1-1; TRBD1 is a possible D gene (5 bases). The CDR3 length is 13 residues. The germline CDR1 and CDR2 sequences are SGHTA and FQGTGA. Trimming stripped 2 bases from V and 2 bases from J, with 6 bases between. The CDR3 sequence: CASSLDRNTEAFF. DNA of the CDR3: TGTGCCAGCAGCTTAGACAGAAACACTGAAGCTTTCTTT.

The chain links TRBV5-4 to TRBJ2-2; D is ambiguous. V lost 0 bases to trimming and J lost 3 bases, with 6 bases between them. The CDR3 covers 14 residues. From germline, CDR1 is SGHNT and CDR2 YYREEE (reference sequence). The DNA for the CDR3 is TGTGCCAGCAGCTTGGGTCGGGACACCGGGGAGCTGTTTTTT. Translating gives CASSLGRDTGELFF. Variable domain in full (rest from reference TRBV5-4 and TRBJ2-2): ETGVTQSPTHLIKTRGQQVTLRCSSQSGHNTVSWYQQALGQGPQFIFQYYREEENGRGNFPPRFSGLQFPNYSSELNVNALELDDSALYLCASSLGRDTGELFFGEGSRLTVL.

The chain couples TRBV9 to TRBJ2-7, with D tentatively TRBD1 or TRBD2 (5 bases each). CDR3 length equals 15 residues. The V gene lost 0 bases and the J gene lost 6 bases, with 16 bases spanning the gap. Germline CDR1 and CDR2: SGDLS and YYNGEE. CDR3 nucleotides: TGTGCCAGCAGCGTAGGGGGAACGGGGCTTGGCGAGCAGTACTTC. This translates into CASSVGGTGLGEQYF.

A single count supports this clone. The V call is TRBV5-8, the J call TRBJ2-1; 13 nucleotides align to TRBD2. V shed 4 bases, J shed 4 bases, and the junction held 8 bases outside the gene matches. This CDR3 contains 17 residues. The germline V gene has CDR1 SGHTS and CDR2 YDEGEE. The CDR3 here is CASSHNTLAGGYNEQFF. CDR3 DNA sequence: TGTGCCAGCAGCCATAATACACTAGCGGGGGGGTACAATGAGCAGTTCTTC.

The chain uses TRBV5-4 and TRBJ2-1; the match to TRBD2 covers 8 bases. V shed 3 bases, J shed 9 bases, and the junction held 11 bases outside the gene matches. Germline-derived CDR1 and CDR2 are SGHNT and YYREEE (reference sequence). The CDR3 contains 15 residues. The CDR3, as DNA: TGTGCCAGCAGCTCCGGGGGGGCCATGCTTGGTGAGCAGTTCTTC. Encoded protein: CASSSGGAMLGEQFF.

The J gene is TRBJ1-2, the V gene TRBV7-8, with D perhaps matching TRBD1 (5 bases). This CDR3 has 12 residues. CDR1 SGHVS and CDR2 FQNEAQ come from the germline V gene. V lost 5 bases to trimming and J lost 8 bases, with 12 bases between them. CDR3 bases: TGTGCCAGCAGCCCTTTCCGGGGCGGCTACACCTTC. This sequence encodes CASSPFRGGYTF.

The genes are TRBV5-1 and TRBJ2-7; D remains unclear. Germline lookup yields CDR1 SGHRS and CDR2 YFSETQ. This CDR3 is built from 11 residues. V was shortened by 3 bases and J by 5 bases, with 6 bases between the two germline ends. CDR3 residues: CASSSHNEQYF. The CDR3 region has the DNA TGCGCCAGCAGCTCCCATAACGAGCAGTACTTC.

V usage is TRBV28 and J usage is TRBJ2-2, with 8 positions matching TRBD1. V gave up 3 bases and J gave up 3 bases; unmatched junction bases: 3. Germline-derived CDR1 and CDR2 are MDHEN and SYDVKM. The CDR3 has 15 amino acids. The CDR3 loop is CASSFRQGYTGELFF. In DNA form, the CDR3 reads TGTGCCAGCAGTTTCAGACAGGGGTACACCGGGGAGCTGTTTTTT.

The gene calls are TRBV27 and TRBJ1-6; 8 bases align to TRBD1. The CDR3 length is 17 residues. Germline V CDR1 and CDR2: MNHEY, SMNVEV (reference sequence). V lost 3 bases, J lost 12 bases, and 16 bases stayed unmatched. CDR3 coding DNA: TGTGCCAGCAGTTTTCTCCTGGGGGGGGACAGGCGGGGACCCCTCCACTTT. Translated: CASSFLLGGDRRGPLHF.

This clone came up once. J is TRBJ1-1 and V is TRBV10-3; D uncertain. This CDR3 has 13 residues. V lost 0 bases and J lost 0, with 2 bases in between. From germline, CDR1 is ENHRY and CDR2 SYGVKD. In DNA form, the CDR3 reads TGTGCCATCAGTGAGTCGGTGAACACTGAAGCTTTCTTT. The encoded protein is CAISESVNTEAFF.

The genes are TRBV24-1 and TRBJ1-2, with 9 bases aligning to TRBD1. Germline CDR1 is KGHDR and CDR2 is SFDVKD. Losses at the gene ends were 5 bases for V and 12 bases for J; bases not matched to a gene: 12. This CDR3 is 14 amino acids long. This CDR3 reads CATSGGNTGQGHTF. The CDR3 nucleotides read TGTGCCACCAGTGGCGGGAACACGGGACAGGGCCACACCTTC.

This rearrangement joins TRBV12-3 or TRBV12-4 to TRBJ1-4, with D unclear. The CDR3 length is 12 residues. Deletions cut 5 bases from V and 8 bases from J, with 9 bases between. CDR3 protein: CASSGEWEKLFF. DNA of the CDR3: TGTGCCAGCAGTGGGGAGTGGGAAAAACTGTTTTTT.